A single sample gave rise to the 22 T cell receptor beta chains below, sequenced in a study of T cell responses to AZD1222 COVID-19 vaccine. Clones were read by immunoSEQ multiplex PCR, and TCRdb kept only the in-frame ones, dropping some. The sample lists 60,000 to 75,000 clones, around 83% seen once, with about 20% in the top ten. The sequences come from peripheral blood, collected on day 0 of AZD1222 vaccination. The receptor source for this set is an adult in good health.

The V gene is TRBV9, the J gene TRBJ2-2; perhaps TRBD2 as D (6 bases). Germline CDR1 SGDLS, CDR2 YYNGEE. V lost 3 bases, J lost 6 bases, and 18 bases lay in between. The CDR3 extends over 16 amino acids. The CDR3 DNA sequence: TGTGCCAGCAGCGCGGACGGGAGCCTCCCATCCGGGGAGCTGTTTTTT. It encodes CASSADGSLPSGELFF.

The chain joins TRBV7-9 to TRBJ1-1, with a possible D match to TRBD1 (6 bases). The germline V gene has CDR1 SEHNR and CDR2 FQNEAQ (reference sequence). The CDR3 totals 15 residues. The germline V and J ends were trimmed by 6 bases and 6 bases, with 20 bases remaining between them. The CDR3 coding sequence is TGTGCCAGCAGGGGGGCCGAGGGGTGGATAGCTGAAGCTTTCTTT. Amino acid sequence: CASRGAEGWIAEAFF. Full variable domain (remainder filled in from reference TRBV7-9 and TRBJ1-1): DTGVSQNPRHKITKRGQNVTFRCDPISEHNRLYWYRQTLGQGPEFLTYFQNEAQLEKSRLLSDRFSAERPKGSFSTLEIQRTEQGDSAMYLCASRGAEGWIAEAFFGQGTRLTVV.

The chain uses TRBV15 and TRBJ2-5; TRBD1 or TRBD2 may be the D gene (5 bases each). The germline gives CDR1 LNHNV, CDR2 YYDKDF (reference sequence). This CDR3 is 15 amino acids long. The ends were cut back, 1 base at V and 4 bases at J, with 13 bases in the middle. CDR3 in DNA: TGTGCCACCAGCAGAGTAAAAACGGGGCGAGAGACCCAGTACTTC. It encodes CATSRVKTGRETQYF.

CDR3 amino acids: CASSGGPGLAGDYEQYF. CDR3 DNA: TGTGCCAGCAGCGGCGGTCCGGGACTAGCGGGAGACTACGAGCAGTACTTC. The chain uses TRBV9 and TRBJ2-7, with TRBD2 matching over 14 bases. The CDR3 length is 17 residues. With 3 bases clipped from V and 3 bases from J, the junction kept 8 bases outside the gene matches. CDR1 SGDLS and CDR2 YYNGEE come from the germline V gene.

The chain couples TRBV16 to TRBJ1-2; D perhaps matches TRBD1 (5 bases). Looked up from germline, CDR1 is KGHSY and CDR2 is FQNENV. This CDR3 is 13 amino acids long. Trimming removed 2 bases at V and 6 bases at J, with 10 bases between. The CDR3 loop is CASSQLTENGYTF. CDR3 DNA: TGTGCCAGCAGCCAACTGACAGAGAATGGCTACACCTTC. Full variable domain (outside the CDR3, taken from reference TRBV16 and TRBJ1-2): GEEVAQTPKHLVRGEGQKAKLYCAPIKGHSYVFWYQQVLKNEFKFLISFQNENVFDETGMPKERFSAKCLPNSPCSLEIQATKLEDSAVYFCASSQLTENGYTFGSGTRLTVV.

The chain links TRBV11-2 to TRBJ2-7; weak D call: TRBD1 (6 bases). This CDR3 is built from 14 residues. In germline, CDR1 is SGHAT, CDR2 FQNNGV. V was trimmed by 3 bases and J by 0 bases, leaving 9 bases between them. The CDR3 here is CASSFGDNSYEQYF. The CDR3 bases are TGTGCCAGCAGCTTCGGGGACAACTCCTACGAGCAGTACTTC.

This clone was observed a few times. The rearrangement joins TRBV28 to TRBJ1-1; D is undetermined. The germline CDR1 and CDR2 sequences are MDHEN and SYDVKM. V was pared by 7 bases and J by 10 bases, with 13 bases between. This CDR3 spans 11 amino acids. The CDR3 DNA reads TGTGCCAGCACGTTTCGGGAAGGAGCTTTCTTT. Protein: CASTFREGAFF.

The chain couples TRBV12-5 to TRBJ1-1; 7 bases align to TRBD1. V was pared by 7 bases and J by 6 bases, with 14 bases of the junction left unmatched. Germline values: CDR1 LGHNT, CDR2 FRNRAP. The CDR3 has 15 amino acids. The CDR3 coding sequence is TGTGCTAGTGCCACCTTCCCCGACAGGGCGTCTGAAGCTTTCTTT. Translating gives CASATFPDRASEAFF.

In DNA form, the CDR3 reads TGCAGCGCCGGGACAGGTGACGAGCAGTACGTC. Amino acids: CSAGTGDEQYV. This chain links TRBV29-1 with TRBJ2-7; 8 bases are a match to TRBD1. This CDR3 comprises 11 residues. CDR1 and CDR2 from the germline V gene are SQVTM and ANQGSEA. Losses at the gene ends were 7 bases for V and 5 bases for J; bases not matched to a gene: 4.

The chain is built from TRBV9 and TRBJ2-2, with 10 bases lining up with TRBD2. Germline V CDR1 and CDR2: SGDLS, YYNGEE. With V trimmed by 4 bases and J by 5 bases, 5 bases remained unmatched. This CDR3 has 15 residues. The CDR3 protein is CASSPSGSRTGELFF. The CDR3 DNA reads as TGTGCCAGCAGCCCTAGCGGGAGTCGAACCGGGGAGCTGTTTTTT. The variable domain in full, with the rest retrieved from reference TRBV9 and TRBJ2-2, is DSGVTQTPKHLITATGQRVTLRCSPRSGDLSVYWYQQSLDQGLQFLIQYYNGEERAKGNILERFSAQQFPDLHSELNLSSLELGDSALYFCASSPSGSRTGELFFGEGSRLTVL.

This rearrangement joins TRBV6-5 to TRBJ2-3, with no clear D. Germline CDR1 and CDR2: MNHEY and SVGAGI. This CDR3 contains 15 residues. V lost 5 bases to trimming and J lost 2 bases, with 14 bases between them. The CDR3 loop reads CASSTSPEPTDTQYF. The CDR3 coding sequence is TGTGCCAGCAGTACTTCCCCTGAGCCCACAGATACGCAGTATTTT.

This clone was recorded a few times. V is TRBV25-1 and J is TRBJ2-5; D assignment may be TRBD1 or TRBD2 (6 bases each). Germline values: CDR1 MGHDK, CDR2 SYGVNS. V shed 2 bases and J shed 5 bases, with 18 bases lying between them. The CDR3 consists of 16 residues. This CDR3 reads CASSEGSGGERETQYF. The CDR3 region has the DNA TGTGCCAGCAGTGAAGGTTCCGGGGGCGAGAGGGAGACCCAGTACTTC.

The chain carries TRBV7-9 and TRBJ2-1; a weak D match, TRBD2 (6 bases). Germline V gives CDR1 SEHNR, CDR2 FQNEAQ (reference sequence). CDR3 size: 15 residues. Between the trimmed V and J ends, which lost 3 bases and 5 bases, there was a span of 14 bases. The chain's CDR3 is CASSFHAGGHNEQFF. The CDR3 bases are TGTGCCAGCAGCTTCCATGCCGGAGGGCACAATGAGCAGTTCTTC.

The rearrangement uses TRBV16 and TRBJ1-1; tentative D call: TRBD1 (5 bases). CDR3 length: 14 residues. CDR1 and CDR2 from the germline V gene are KGHSY and FQNENV. V was cut by 4 bases and J by 0 bases, with 9 bases left in between. CDR3 sequence reads: CASSRRGMNTEAFF. CDR3 sequence (DNA): TGTGCCAGCAGCCGGAGGGGCATGAACACTGAAGCTTTCTTT.

The rearrangement links TRBV19 to TRBJ1-2, with TRBD1 identical over 7 bases. After removal of 1 base from V and 4 bases from J, the junction contained 6 bases not matched to a gene. Germline V gene data show CDR1 as LNHDA and CDR2 as SQIVND (reference sequence). The CDR3 spans 15 residues. The CDR3: CASSIAYRGPYGYTF. The CDR3 DNA follows: TGTGCCAGTAGTATAGCGTACAGGGGTCCCTATGGCTACACCTTC.

V and J are TRBV28 and TRBJ2-7, with a weak D call TRBD2 (5 bases). The V gene's germline CDR1 is MDHEN and CDR2 SYDVKM. CDR3 length: 13 residues. V was clipped by 2 bases and J by 2 bases, with 7 bases between them. The CDR3 DNA reads TGTGCCAGCAGTTTACCGGGGACCTACGAGCAGTACTTC. Its translation is CASSLPGTYEQYF.

V gene TRBV30 combines with J gene TRBJ2-2, with D hard to call. In germline, CDR1 is GTSNPN, CDR2 SVGIG (reference sequence). The CDR3 extends over 12 amino acids. The V gene lost 3 bases and the J gene lost 5 bases, with 7 bases spanning the gap. CDR3 region: CAWRPNTGELFF. The CDR3 bases are TGTGCCTGGAGGCCCAATACCGGGGAGCTGTTTTTT.

The CDR3: CASSLDSEQYV. The CDR3 nucleotides are TGTGCCAGCAGCTTAGATAGCGAGCAGTACGTC. The rearrangement links TRBV7-8 to TRBJ2-7; D unresolved. Germline loops: CDR1 SGHVS, CDR2 FQNEAQ. CDR3 length: 11 amino acids. The V end was cut by 1 base, the J end by 6 bases, with 4 bases between.

The gene calls are TRBV4-1 and TRBJ1-3; no definite D call. The CDR3 has 15 residues. The V end was cut by 0 bases, the J end by 0 bases, with 6 bases between. CDR1 MGHRA and CDR2 YSYEKL come from the germline V gene. The CDR3 protein is CASSQDPGSGNTIYF. For the CDR3, the DNA is TGCGCCAGCAGCCAAGATCCAGGCTCTGGAAACACCATATATTTT.

This clone was seen only once. For the CDR3, the DNA is TGCGCCAGCAGTCAAGGACCCCCAAGCACTGAAGCTTTCTTT. Translation gives CASSQGPPSTEAFF. The chain is built from TRBV5-1 and TRBJ1-1; no firm D call. Germline lookup yields CDR1 SGHRS and CDR2 YFSETQ. The V and J ends lost 5 bases and 4 bases respectively, with 15 bases between them. The CDR3 sequence is 14 residues long.

This chain joins TRBV19 and TRBJ2-6, with D unclear. The germline V gene has CDR1 LNHDA and CDR2 SQIVND (reference sequence). Deletions cut 0 bases from V and 3 bases from J, with 0 bases between. The CDR3 length is 13 residues. The CDR3: CASSIDGANVLTF. DNA for the CDR3: TGTGCCAGTAGTATAGATGGGGCCAACGTCCTGACTTTC.

V usage is TRBV5-1 and J usage is TRBJ2-5; no firm D call. This CDR3 has 12 amino acids. V was pared by 2 bases and J by 5 bases, with 7 bases between. Germline CDR1 reads SGHRS; CDR2 reads YFSETQ. The CDR3 DNA follows: TGCGCCAGCAGCTTTATGGGGGAGACCCAGTACTTC. This codes for CASSFMGETQYF.